This is a list of T cell receptor beta chains from one sample in a study of shared clonotypes between healthy human individuals. Data came from immunoSEQ multiplex PCR; TCRdb stores just in-frame clones and leaves some out. The data show around 1.9 million clones, roughly 91% seen once. The sequenced sample consisted of naive CD8+ T cells from PBMCs. The receptor source for this set is a young man in good health. Some clones in this sample may be carry-over from other donors' samples. Both conserved end residues are part of each CDR3. A D gene is named only where the DNA matches it firmly. Clone size is shown for a subset of rows, as once, few, many or a class of expanded clone.

D gene,V gene,J gene,clone size,CDR3 DNA,CDR3 protein
TRBD1,TRBV7-3,TRBJ2-5,-,TGTGCCAGCAGCCCTGGGACAGCACAAGAGACCCAGTACTTC,CASSPGTAQETQYF
-,TRBV5-8,TRBJ1-1,-,TGTGCCAGCAGCTTGATGCTGAACACTGAAGCTTTCTTT,CASSLMLNTEAFF
-,TRBV9,TRBJ2-5,-,TGTGCCAGCAGCTCTAGGGGGGACTATTTGTACCAAGAGACCCAGTACTTC,CASSSRGDYLYQETQYF
-,TRBV27,TRBJ2-7,-,TGTGCCAGCAGTTTTCGAACTAGTGGCTACGAGCAGTACTTC,CASSFRTSGYEQYF
-,TRBV28,TRBJ2-6,-,TGTGCCAGCAGCTACAGGGCCTCTGGGGCCAACGTCCTGACTTTC,CASSYRASGANVLTF
-,TRBV30,TRBJ1-1,-,TGTGCCTGGAGTGAGGGGTACAGAAGCACTGAAGCTTTCTTT,CAWSEGYRSTEAFF
-,TRBV5-6,TRBJ2-1,-,TGTGCCAGCAGCTTGGTCGGTTACAATGAGCAGTTCTTC,CASSLVGYNEQFF
-,TRBV7-9,TRBJ1-5,few,TGTGCCAGCAGCTTTGGGGAACCTAATAGCAATCAGCCCCAGCATTTT,CASSFGEPNSNQPQHF
-,TRBV4-1,TRBJ2-7,-,TGCGCCAGCAGCCAAGATGAGGGGGCGGGAGAGCAGTACTTC,CASSQDEGAGEQYF
TRBD1,TRBV7-4,TRBJ2-1,-,TGTGCCAGCAGCCCTCTCACCGGGACAGGCCTTCACGAGCAGTTCTTC,CASSPLTGTGLHEQFF
-,TRBV6-4,TRBJ2-3,-,TGTGCCAGCAGTAACGCGGGAAGCACAGATACGCAGTATTTT,CASSNAGSTDTQYF
TRBD2,TRBV5-6,TRBJ2-7,-,TGTGCCAGCAGCTTAGCGGGAGCCACCTACGAGCAGTACTTC,CASSLAGATYEQYF
-,TRBV11-2,TRBJ2-2,-,TGTGCCAGCAGCTTAGATATCGGGGGTAGCAGTGTGCTGTTTTTT,CASSLDIGGSSVLFF
TRBD1,TRBV28,TRBJ2-3,once,TGTGCCAGCAGTTTTACCGGACAGGGAATATACGACGACGGGACAGATACGCAGTATTTT,CASSFTGQGIYDDGTDTQYF
-,TRBV7-9,TRBJ1-1,-,TGTGCCAGCAGCGGGGGGTGGGCTCTGAGCACTGAAGCTTTCTTT,CASSGGWALSTEAFF
-,TRBV27,TRBJ2-7,-,TGTGCCAGCAGTTTATATTCCGGGACCTCCTACGAGCAGTACTTC,CASSLYSGTSYEQYF
-,TRBV7-2,TRBJ2-3,-,TGTGCCAGCAGCTCAGACTCCGTGGCTCATATATTCACAGATACGCAGTATTTT,CASSSDSVAHIFTDTQYF
TRBD2,TRBV19,TRBJ2-2,-,TGTGCCAGTAGTCCGGCCTGGACTAGCGGGAGAAACGGGGAGCTGTTTTTT,CASSPAWTSGRNGELFF
-,TRBV27,TRBJ1-5,-,TGTGCCAGCAGTCCCCAGGCCTACAACAATCAGCCCCAGCATTTT,CASSPQAYNNQPQHF
-,TRBV2,TRBJ2-7,-,TGTGCCAGCAGTGAACACCCCGGGACTCTCAGCTCCTACGAGCAGTACTTC,CASSEHPGTLSSYEQYF
-,TRBV4-1,TRBJ2-7,-,TGCGCCAGCAGCCTACCCCCCATCGGGGCTAGCTTTCCCTACGAGCAGTACTTC,CASSLPPIGASFPYEQYF
TRBD1,TRBV19,TRBJ2-1,-,TGTGCCAGTAGTTACCTCGGGGGACAGGGTGATGAGCAGTTCTTC,CASSYLGGQGDEQFF
-,TRBV6-6,TRBJ2-3,-,TGTGCCAGCAGTCCAGACCCCTCAGCAGATACGCAGTATTTT,CASSPDPSADTQYF
TRBD1,TRBV30,TRBJ2-7,-,TGTGCCTGGAGGCTCCCGACAGGGGCCGTATTCAGGGAGCAGTACTTC,CAWRLPTGAVFREQYF
-,TRBV19,TRBJ2-7,-,TGTGCCAGTAGTTCGGATAGCTCCTACGAGCAGTACTTC,CASSSDSSYEQYF
-,TRBV28,TRBJ1-4,-,TGTGCCAGCAGTTTAGACGGCTCTTTACATGAAAAACTGTTTTTT,CASSLDGSLHEKLFF
-,TRBV7-9,TRBJ2-7,-,TGTGCCAGCAGCCCTTCCCACCTCGCGGTGGACTTC,CASSPSHLAVDF
-,TRBV27,TRBJ2-7,-,TGTGCCAGCAGTTTATCCGGGGTTCCCTACGAGCAGTACTTC,CASSLSGVPYEQYF
TRBD1,TRBV19,TRBJ1-4,-,TGTGCCTGCGGACAGGGAGGGGTCGAAAAACTGTTTTTT,CACGQGGVEKLFF
-,TRBV7-9,TRBJ1-2,-,TGTGCCAGCAGCTTCGCGGGGTCTGCCTATGGCTACACCTTC,CASSFAGSAYGYTF
-,TRBV28,TRBJ1-1,-,TGTGCCAGCAGTCCCCATGAGAACACTGAAGCTTTCTTT,CASSPHENTEAFF
-,TRBV9,TRBJ2-1,-,TGTGCCAGCAGCGTAGCTAGATCGCCCTACAATGAGCAGTTCTTC,CASSVARSPYNEQFF
-,TRBV7-3,TRBJ2-1,-,TGTGCCAGCAGCCCCGACCGCACGAGCTCCTACAATGAGCAGTTCTTC,CASSPDRTSSYNEQFF
TRBD2,TRBV4-3,TRBJ2-5,-,TGCGCCAGCAGCCAAGATCTAGCGGGGGGCGGGGAGACCCAGTACTTC,CASSQDLAGGGETQYF
TRBD2,TRBV27,TRBJ2-3,-,TGTGCCAGCAGTCCATTAGCGGGAGGGCCAACAGATACGCAGTATTTT,CASSPLAGGPTDTQYF
TRBD1,TRBV4-3,TRBJ1-5,-,TGCGCCAGCAGCACGGGACAGGGCAATCAGCCCCAGCATTTT,CASSTGQGNQPQHF
TRBD2,TRBV7-8,TRBJ2-1,-,TGTGCCAGCAGCTTAGAAATCGGGGGTGGACTAGCGTACGATGAGCAGTTCTTC,CASSLEIGGGLAYDEQFF
-,TRBV6-5,TRBJ1-2,-,TGTGCCAGCACTGCAGGGTCGTTCGGCTACACCTTC,CASTAGSFGYTF